A single sample is the source of the 20 T cell receptor beta chains below, sequenced in a study of a mutant IDH1 vaccine in newly diagnosed glioma. The protocol was immunoSEQ multiplex PCR, while the TCRdb copy is restricted to in-frame clones and leaves out a portion. The data show over 30,000 clones, with around nine tenths seen just once and 9.5% to 15% held by the top ten. These receptors have no identified antigens. Time point of the sample: week 47, end of study. Alongside topical imiquimod, each dose of vaccine comprised 300 ug of mutant IDH1 20-mer peptide. The source material was PBMCs, sampled from a glioma patient whose treatment included an IDH1 peptide vaccine. These receptors came from a woman in her twenties or thirties with glioma.

The chain links TRBV2 to TRBJ1-2; D perhaps matches TRBD1 (5 bases). This CDR3 region has 13 residues. V lost 6 bases and J 7 bases, leaving 15 bases between the germline ends. Germline V lookup: CDR1 SNHLY, CDR2 FYNNEI. The CDR3 reads CASRVQSGRGYTF. The CDR3 region has the DNA TGTGCCAGCAGGGTGCAGTCAGGGCGTGGCTACACCTTC.

The chain links TRBV25-1 to TRBJ1-1; no clear D. This CDR3 region has 14 residues. The germline V gene encodes CDR1 MGHDK and CDR2 SYGVNS. V lost 1 base to trimming and J lost 3 bases, with 9 bases between them. DNA of the CDR3: TGTGCCAGCAGTGAATGGACTTCGGACACTGAAGCTTTCTTT. It codes for CASSEWTSDTEAFF.

V usage is TRBV2 and J usage is TRBJ1-1; 7 bases match TRBD1. This CDR3 is built from 14 residues. Germline loops: CDR1 SNHLY, CDR2 FYNNEI. Trimming removed 4 bases from V and 11 bases from J; junction bases left unmatched: 13. CDR3 in DNA: TGTGCCAGCAGTGCCCAGGGGGAAAAGGGAGAGGCTTTCTTT. Translation gives CASSAQGEKGEAFF.

This clone was seen a few times. The chain combines TRBV5-6 with TRBJ1-5; no clear D. The CDR3 contains 17 residues. The V end lost 4 bases, the J end lost 2 bases, and 19 bases lay between the germline ends. The germline V gene encodes CDR1 SGHDT and CDR2 YYEEEE. The CDR3 spells CASSPGPGRVGNQPQHF. The CDR3 DNA reads as TGTGCCAGCAGCCCTGGCCCGGGAAGAGTAGGCAATCAGCCCCAGCATTTT.

The chain links TRBV7-8 to TRBJ1-1; D ambiguous. CDR3 length equals 15 residues. V gave up 3 bases and J gave up 6 bases, with 17 bases separating them. Germline loops: CDR1 SGHVS, CDR2 FQNEAQ. The CDR3 protein is CASSFPSEVPSEAFF. CDR3 nucleotide sequence: TGTGCCAGCAGCTTCCCTTCAGAGGTTCCGTCTGAAGCTTTCTTT.

The rearrangement links TRBV4-2 to TRBJ2-5; possible D gene TRBD2, 6 bases. V dropped 0 bases and J dropped 5 bases, with 10 bases sitting between them. The CDR3 sequence is 14 residues long. Germline assignment: CDR1 LGHNA and CDR2 YNFKEQ. The CDR3 nucleotides are TGTGCCAGCAGCCAAGATGGCAGCGGGGAGACCCAGTACTTC. It yields the protein CASSQDGSGETQYF.

In its sample, this clone was seen once. V and J are TRBV2 and TRBJ1-2, with 9 bases that match TRBD1. This CDR3 contains 13 residues. Germline lookup yields CDR1 SNHLY and CDR2 FYNNEI. J lost 3 bases, V lost 5 bases, and 1 base had no gene match. The DNA for the CDR3 is TGTGCCAGCAGTCGACAGGGGGACTATGGCTACACCTTC. This sequence encodes CASSRQGDYGYTF.

This sequence joins TRBV6-1 and TRBJ2-7; D may be TRBD1 or TRBD2 (5 bases each). Germline CDR1 reads MNHNS; CDR2 reads SASEGT. Deletions cut 1 base from V and 9 bases from J, with 22 bases between. CDR3 length equals 16 residues. CDR3 amino acids: CASSEGGWTVVLGQYF. The DNA of the CDR3 is TGTGCCAGCAGTGAAGGGGGCTGGACTGTAGTGCTTGGGCAGTACTTC.

This chain joins TRBV19 and TRBJ1-1; TRBD1 might be the D (5 bases). Trimming stripped 7 bases from V and 3 bases from J, with 15 bases between. The germline gives CDR1 LNHDA, CDR2 SQIVND (reference sequence). The length of the CDR3 is 14 residues. In DNA, the CDR3 is TGTGCCAGTACCAATCAGGGCGTCGACACTGAAGCTTTCTTT. Translation: CASTNQGVDTEAFF.

The gene calls are TRBV7-2 and TRBJ1-2; tentatively, D is TRBD1 (6 bases). Germline assignment: CDR1 SGHTA and CDR2 FQGNSA. This CDR3 has 13 amino acids. V lost 5 bases and J lost 4, with 11 bases in between. The CDR3 protein is CASSTGTPYGYTF. The CDR3 nucleotides are TGTGCCAGCAGCACCGGGACACCCTATGGCTACACCTTC.

The V gene is TRBV5-5, the J gene TRBJ1-1; 10 nucleotides line up with TRBD1. Germline V gene lookup returns CDR1 SGHKS and CDR2 YYEKEE (reference sequence). This CDR3 is built from 15 residues. The trim removed 4 bases at V and 3 bases at J, leaving 6 bases unmatched. The CDR3 sequence is CASSTRQGADTEAFF. The CDR3 nucleotides read TGTGCCAGCAGCACCCGACAGGGGGCGGACACTGAAGCTTTCTTT.

The CDR3 reads CASMPDRAYEQYF. CDR3 DNA: TGTGCCAGCATGCCCGACAGGGCCTACGAGCAGTACTTC. The rearrangement uses TRBV6-5 and TRBJ2-7; 7 bases match TRBD1. Germline CDR1 reads MNHEY; CDR2 reads SVGAGI. The junction had 5 bases not matched to a gene; V was cut back by 7 bases and J by 2 bases. The CDR3 covers 13 residues.

This chain uses TRBV7-2 with TRBJ2-5; TRBD2 matches 16 bases. Germline-derived CDR1 and CDR2 are SGHTA and FQGNSA. The CDR3 is made up of 19 amino acids. Germline trimming cut 0 bases from V and 0 bases from J; bases unmatched to any gene: 4. The CDR3 DNA follows: TGTGCCAGCAGCTTAGCTGGGACTAGCGGGGGGGTTAACCAAGAGACCCAGTACTTC. It yields the protein CASSLAGTSGGVNQETQYF.

The rearrangement uses TRBV7-6 and TRBJ2-1, with 8 bases lining up with TRBD2. V trimming: 0 bases; J trimming: 3 bases; junction bases outside the gene matches: 10. CDR3 size: 18 residues. Per germline, CDR1 SGHVS and CDR2 FNYEAQ. The CDR3 DNA is TGTGCCAGCAGCTTAGCGATATCCCCGGGGGGGGTCTACAATGAGCAGTTCTTC. Residues: CASSLAISPGGVYNEQFF. Based on the CDR3 plus reference TRBV7-6 and TRBJ2-1, the full variable domain is GAGVSQSPRYKVTKRGQDVALRCDPISGHVSLYWYRQALGQGPEFLTYFNYEAQQDKSGLPNDRFSAERPEGSISTLTIQRTEQRDSAMYRCASSLAISPGGVYNEQFFGPGTRLTVL.

This clone turned up a few times. This chain connects TRBV7-9 to TRBJ1-1; D unresolved. The CDR3 loop spans 11 amino acids. Trimming removed 1 base from V and 7 bases from J, with 4 bases in between. Germline V gene lookup returns CDR1 SEHNR and CDR2 FQNEAQ (reference sequence). The CDR3: CASSLGYEAFF. Here the CDR3 DNA reads TGTGCCAGCAGCTTAGGTTATGAAGCTTTCTTT.

V gene TRBV7-2 combines with J gene TRBJ2-3, with 8 bases lining up with TRBD1. Trimming cost V 5 bases and J 7 bases; bases outside gene matches: 11. Germline CDR1 and CDR2: SGHTA and FQGNSA. CDR3 length: 15 amino acids. CDR3 DNA sequence: TGTGCCAGCAGCCCCGGCGCAGGGGGCGCGAATACGCAGTATTTT. Amino acids: CASSPGAGGANTQYF.

This chain links TRBV2 with TRBJ1-1; 8 bases match TRBD1. V shed 0 bases, J shed 7 bases, and the junction held 4 bases outside the gene matches. The germline V gene has CDR1 SNHLY and CDR2 FYNNEI. The CDR3 totals 14 residues. In nucleotides, the CDR3 is TGTGCCAGCAGTGAAGCCTTGACAGGGGTTGAAGCTTTCTTT. Translating it yields CASSEALTGVEAFF.

This clone was counted between two and nine times. The chain recombines TRBV11-2 with TRBJ2-7; D unclear. The V end lost 3 bases, the J end lost 6 bases, and 12 bases lay between the germline ends. Germline lookup yields CDR1 SGHAT and CDR2 FQNNGV. This CDR3 region has 13 residues. The CDR3 loop reads CASSFGSASEQYF. The CDR3 DNA sequence: TGTGCCAGCAGCTTTGGTTCGGCGTCCGAGCAGTACTTC.

This sequence joins TRBV6-1 and TRBJ1-5, with D perhaps TRBD1 (5 bases). Looked up from germline, CDR1 is MNHNS and CDR2 is SASEGT. The V end lost 2 bases, the J end lost 3 bases, and 11 bases lay between the germline ends. The CDR3 runs 15 residues. The CDR3 sequence: CASSESVTVNQPQHF. As DNA, the CDR3 is TGTGCCAGCAGTGAAAGCGTGACAGTCAATCAGCCCCAGCATTTT.

This clone was seen a handful of times. The CDR3 DNA is TGTGCCAGCAGTGAAATGCGCGGGGGGCCACAAGAGACCCAGTACTTC. This sequence encodes CASSEMRGGPQETQYF. The rearrangement joins TRBV6-1 to TRBJ2-5; 8 bases agree with TRBD2. The V and J ends lost 2 bases and 2 bases, in that order; junction bases with no gene match: 7. CDR1 and CDR2 (germline): MNHNS, SASEGT. The CDR3 totals 16 residues.